Below, 22 T cell receptor beta chains from the same sample are listed, as sequenced in a study of T cell responses to AZD1222 COVID-19 vaccine. Sequencing was performed with immunoSEQ multiplex PCR; in TCRdb, only in-frame clones are kept and a portion is missing. The table records about 130,000 clones, around 87% of them present only once. The starting material was peripheral blood, obtained on day 0 of AZD1222 vaccination. These receptors came from an adult in good health.

The chain has TRBV24-1 and TRBJ1-3; unclear D gene. The CDR3 extends over 14 amino acids. Trimming removed 0 bases at V and 4 bases at J, with 6 bases between. Per the germline V gene, CDR1 is KGHDR and CDR2 is SFDVKD. The DNA of the CDR3 is TGTGCCACCAGTGATTTGCGGTACGGAAACACCATATATTTT. It is translated as CATSDLRYGNTIYF.

The rearrangement uses TRBV7-9 and TRBJ2-3; D is possibly TRBD2 (6 bases). Germline V gene sequence: CDR1 SEHNR, CDR2 FQNEAQ (reference sequence). The CDR3 has 14 residues. With 5 bases removed from V and 1 base from J, the gap between germline ends came to 10 bases. CDR3 sequence reads: CASSKDYGTDTQYF. In DNA, the CDR3 is TGTGCCAGCAGCAAGGACTATGGCACAGATACGCAGTATTTT.

The chain uses TRBV28 and TRBJ1-4; D unresolved. The germline V gene encodes CDR1 MDHEN and CDR2 SYDVKM. CDR3 length: 13 amino acids. V lost 10 bases to trimming and J lost 5 bases, with 14 bases between them. The CDR3 bases are TGTGCCACCCCGGGGAGAGGGAATGAAAAACTGTTTTTT. It yields the protein CATPGRGNEKLFF.

The J gene is TRBJ2-1, the V gene TRBV5-1, with TRBD2 as a possible D gene (7 bases). The germline gives CDR1 SGHRS, CDR2 YFSETQ. CDR3 length: 15 amino acids. The ends were cut back, 4 bases at V and 5 bases at J, with 16 bases in the middle. DNA of the CDR3: TGCGCCAGCAGCCCCAGGGGAGCGGGAAACAATGAGCAGTTCTTC. Its protein product is CASSPRGAGNNEQFF.

The chain has TRBV30 and TRBJ1-1, with D possibly matching TRBD1 (6 bases). CDR1 and CDR2 from the germline V gene are GTSNPN and SVGIG (reference sequence). Trimming left V 2 bases short and J 4 bases short, with 11 bases between. CDR3 size: 13 residues. The CDR3 DNA sequence: TGTGCCTGGAGTTTCAGGGGTTCCACTGAAGCTTTCTTT. As protein: CAWSFRGSTEAFF.

The V gene is TRBV30, the J gene TRBJ1-6; D possibly corresponds to TRBD1 (6 bases). Trimming cost V 3 bases and J 5 bases, with 23 bases left between them. The CDR3 is 18 residues long. The V gene's germline CDR1 is GTSNPN and CDR2 SVGIG (reference sequence). CDR3 DNA: TGTGCCTGGAGAGGGGGTGGACTCGACTGGGGAAATAATTCACCCCTCCACTTT. The encoded protein is CAWRGGGLDWGNNSPLHF.

This clone was found a few times. This sequence joins TRBV5-1 and TRBJ2-5; no clear D. V was shortened by 4 bases and J by 5 bases, with 12 bases between the two germline ends. The CDR3 spans 13 residues. CDR1 and CDR2 from the germline V gene are SGHRS and YFSETQ. The CDR3 DNA reads TGCGCCAGCAGCCGCCGACTCAGGGAGACCCAGTACTTC. Encoded protein: CASSRRLRETQYF.

With respect to this clone: The same CDR3 is also encoded by other DNA sequences in this sample. V gene TRBV5-1 combines with J gene TRBJ2-1; 9 bases fit TRBD2. Trimming took 5 bases from V and 0 from J; bases not matched to a gene: 3. CDR3 size: 15 residues. The germline V gene has CDR1 SGHRS and CDR2 YFSETQ. The CDR3 loop reads CASSLAGVSYNEQFF. CDR3 sequence (DNA): TGCGCCAGCAGTTTAGCGGGGGTCTCCTACAATGAGCAGTTCTTC.

The chain combines TRBV2 with TRBJ1-2; 9 bases agree with TRBD1. Unmatched junction bases numbered 11, after V lost 2 bases and J lost 7 bases. This CDR3 is built from 16 residues. Per germline, CDR1 SNHLY and CDR2 FYNNEI. CDR3 DNA sequence: TGTGCCAGCAGTGAACCCTCGGGGACAGGGAACCGTGGCTACACCTTC. Residues: CASSEPSGTGNRGYTF.

The chain links TRBV30 to TRBJ1-2; 8 positions match TRBD1. Germline V gene sequence: CDR1 GTSNPN, CDR2 SVGIG (reference sequence). The ends lost 5 bases at V and 8 bases at J; junction bases unmatched: 10. This CDR3 contains 13 residues. CDR3 in amino acids: CAWAQGEWGGYTF. The DNA of the CDR3 is TGTGCCTGGGCACAGGGGGAATGGGGCGGCTACACCTTC. Filled out from reference TRBV30 and TRBJ1-2, the complete variable domain reads SQTIHQWPATLVQPVGSPLSLECTVEGTSNPNLYWYRQAAGRGLQLLFYSVGIGQISSEVPQNLSASRPQDRQFILSSKKLLLSDSGFYLCAWAQGEWGGYTFGSGTRLTVV.

DNA for the CDR3: TGTGCCAGCAGTTTATCGCACCTAGGGCTCGATACGCAGTATTTT. It specifies CASSLSHLGLDTQYF. This chain connects TRBV27 to TRBJ2-3; D remains unclear. The V and J ends lost 0 bases and 6 bases respectively, with 13 bases between them. CDR3 size: 15 residues. CDR1 MNHEY and CDR2 SMNVEV come from the germline V gene (reference sequence).

The chain joins TRBV6-5 to TRBJ1-1, with D possibly TRBD1 on 6 matching bases. Trimming shortened V by 0 bases and J by 4 bases, and 12 bases separated the two germline ends. Germline V gene sequence: CDR1 MNHEY, CDR2 SVGAGI. CDR3 size: 15 residues. CDR3: CASSYSMQGLTEAFF. The CDR3 nucleotides read TGTGCCAGCAGTTACTCGATGCAGGGGCTCACTGAAGCTTTCTTT.

V gene TRBV27 combines with J gene TRBJ2-3; D is uncertain. The germline CDR1 and CDR2 sequences are MNHEY and SMNVEV (reference sequence). Trimming stripped 4 bases from V and 6 bases from J, with 11 bases between. The length of the CDR3 is 13 residues. In nucleotides, the CDR3 is TGTGCCAGCAGTTCCCGGCCGGCGGATACGCAGTATTTT. Translation gives CASSSRPADTQYF.

The chain is built from TRBV5-1 and TRBJ2-3, with 7 bases fitting TRBD1. This CDR3 region has 16 residues. The V segment lost 6 bases and the J segment 2 bases; nucleotides outside the gene matches: 12. Germline values: CDR1 SGHRS, CDR2 YFSETQ. The CDR3 loop is CASNQRGGAATDTQYF. The CDR3 nucleotides are TGCGCCAGCAACCAGCGAGGGGGCGCCGCCACAGATACGCAGTATTTT.

The V call is TRBV3-1 (or the pseudogene TRBV3-2), the J call TRBJ1-1, with 10 bases aligning to TRBD1. The V gene's germline CDR1 is LGHDT and CDR2 YNNKEL (reference sequence). CDR3 size: 18 residues. Unmatched junction bases numbered 11, after V lost 3 bases and J lost 1 base. The CDR3 here is CASSHPKRQGAPNTEAFF. Here the CDR3 DNA reads TGTGCCAGCAGCCACCCGAAGAGACAGGGGGCGCCGAACACTGAAGCTTTCTTT.

The J gene is TRBJ1-3, the V gene TRBV18; no clear D gene. The V end lost 3 bases, the J end lost 0 bases, and 6 bases lay between the germline ends. The CDR3 loop spans 14 amino acids. Germline CDR1 and CDR2: KGHSH and LQKENI. The CDR3 region is CASSPAISGNTIYF. CDR3 nucleotides: TGTGCCAGCTCACCCGCGATCTCTGGAAACACCATATATTTT.

The chain joins TRBV28 to TRBJ2-7; D is unresolved. Per the germline V gene, CDR1 is MDHEN and CDR2 is SYDVKM. The CDR3 extends over 13 amino acids. The V and J ends lost 5 bases and 7 bases respectively, with 15 bases between them. As DNA, the CDR3 is TGTGCCAGCAGTAAATCTACGTCTAGGGAGCAGTACTTC. It encodes CASSKSTSREQYF. Together with reference TRBV28 and TRBJ2-7, the CDR3 gives the full variable domain: DVKVTQSSRYLVKRTGEKVFLECVQDMDHENMFWYRQDPGLGLRLIYFSYDVKMKEKGDIPEGYSVSREKKERFSLILESASTNQTSMYLCASSKSTSREQYFGPGTRLTVT.

The V gene is TRBV10-1, the J gene TRBJ2-5; no firm D call. The CDR3 totals 13 residues. The germline V gene encodes CDR1 WNHNN and CDR2 SYGVQD (reference sequence). Trimming took 0 bases from V and 3 from J, leaving 5 bases between them. As DNA, the CDR3 is TGCGCCAGCAGTGAGTCGGTAGAAGAGACCCAGTACTTC. Its translation: CASSESVEETQYF.

V and J are TRBV5-1 and TRBJ2-7; D is uncertain. Germline lookup yields CDR1 SGHRS and CDR2 YFSETQ. The V end was cut by 0 bases, the J end by 2 bases, with 12 bases between. This CDR3 has 15 residues. CDR3 in DNA: TGCGCCAGCAGCTTGGATGGGAATCCCACCTACGAGCAGTACTTC. The encoded protein is CASSLDGNPTYEQYF. Based on the CDR3 plus reference TRBV5-1 and TRBJ2-7, the full variable domain is KAGVTQTPRYLIKTRGQQVTLSCSPISGHRSVSWYQQTPGQGLQFLFEYFSETQRNKGNFPGRFSGRQFSNSRSEMNVSTLELGDSALYLCASSLDGNPTYEQYFGPGTRLTVT.

The chain couples TRBV5-4 to TRBJ2-1, with 10 bases fitting TRBD1. After removal of 4 bases from V and 3 bases from J, the junction contained 1 base not matched to a gene. This CDR3 has 14 amino acids. Germline loops: CDR1 SGHNT, CDR2 YYREEE (reference sequence). Here the CDR3 DNA reads TGTGCCAGCAGCCGGGACAGGGGCTACAATGAGCAGTTCTTC. Encoded protein: CASSRDRGYNEQFF.

The rearrangement uses TRBV28 and TRBJ2-7, with a weak D call TRBD2 (6 bases). V shed 3 bases and J shed 0 bases, with 12 bases lying between them. Germline CDR1 and CDR2: MDHEN and SYDVKM. This CDR3 is 15 amino acids long. The CDR3 region is CASSLAGRGSYEQYF. The CDR3 DNA sequence: TGTGCCAGCAGTTTGGCGGGACGAGGCTCCTACGAGCAGTACTTC.

The chain carries TRBV3-1 (or the pseudogene TRBV3-2) and TRBJ2-5; D is undetermined. The germline V gene encodes CDR1 LGHDT and CDR2 YNNKEL (reference sequence). V shed 5 bases and J shed 5 bases, with 6 bases lying between them. This CDR3 is 11 amino acids long. CDR3 sequence: CASSWSETQYF. The CDR3 nucleotides read TGTGCCAGCAGCTGGAGCGAGACCCAGTACTTC.